This T cell receptor beta chain was sequenced in a study of T cells in Graves' hyperthyroidism and ophthalmopathy. This clonotype was observed a few times. Its target is unknown. Stable hyperthyroidism: no ophthalmopathy progression over 18 months of follow-up. Uncontrolled infections, other autoimmune diseases, pregnancy or lactation led to exclusion of patients. This CDR3 contains 14 residues. V was pared by 3 bases and J by 3 bases, with 11 bases between. It was RNA transcripts that yielded the amplified TCR beta CDR3 regions. The HTBI primer set served for first-round RT-PCR of the TCR CDR3. TCRdb redid the calling of the multiplex PCR reads with MiXCR, one entry per CDR3 protein. Of a few hundred thousand distinct CDR3 sequences in the sample, 20% were seen once. Findings and limits, study-wide: A model of 13 V-J features distinguished ophthalmopathy from stable hyperthyroidism.

The rearrangement uses TRBV12-3 or TRBV12-4 and TRBJ1-2, with D hard to call. Sequencing input: blood. This clonotype originated in a man aged 18 to 30 with Graves' hyperthyroidism. This CDR3 is CASSFGQIDYGYTF. The CDR3, as DNA: TGTGCCAGCAGTTTTGGGCAGATAGACTATGGCTACACCTTC.